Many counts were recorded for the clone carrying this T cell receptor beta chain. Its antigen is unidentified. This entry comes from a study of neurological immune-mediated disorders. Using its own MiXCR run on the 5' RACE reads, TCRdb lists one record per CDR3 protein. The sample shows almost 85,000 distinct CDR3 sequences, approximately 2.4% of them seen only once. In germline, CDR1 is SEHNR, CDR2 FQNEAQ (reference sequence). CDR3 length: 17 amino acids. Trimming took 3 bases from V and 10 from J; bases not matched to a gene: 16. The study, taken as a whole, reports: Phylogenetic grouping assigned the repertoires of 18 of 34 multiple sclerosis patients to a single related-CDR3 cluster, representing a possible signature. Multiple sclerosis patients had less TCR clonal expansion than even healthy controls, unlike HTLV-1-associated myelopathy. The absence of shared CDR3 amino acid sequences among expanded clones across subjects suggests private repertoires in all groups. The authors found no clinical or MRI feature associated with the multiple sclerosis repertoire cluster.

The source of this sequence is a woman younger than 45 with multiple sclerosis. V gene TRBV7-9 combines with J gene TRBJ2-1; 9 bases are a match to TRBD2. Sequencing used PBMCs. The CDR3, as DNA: TGTGCCAGCAGCTTTAACCCCGGGCGGGAGGGGCTCGGGGAGCAGTTCTTC. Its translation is CASSFNPGREGLGEQFF. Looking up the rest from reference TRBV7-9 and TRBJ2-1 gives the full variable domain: DTGVSQNPRHKITKRGQNVTFRCDPISEHNRLYWYRQTLGQGPEFLTYFQNEAQLEKSRLLSDRFSAERPKGSFSTLEIQRTEQGDSAMYLCASSFNPGREGLGEQFFGPGTRLTVL.